Below, 18 T cell receptor beta chains from the same sample are listed, as sequenced in a study of cytomegalovirus exposure and HLA in healthy donors. PCR was performed using 60 Vbeta and 13 Jbeta primers. The table came from immunoSEQ multiplex PCR; TCRdb's copy has only in-frame clones and leaves some out. Counted here are roughly 100,000 clones, around three quarters occurring once; the ten biggest clones make up around 5.3%. Sequencing was done on a sample of PBMCs. The origin of the receptors is a man aged 25 to 45 in good health and CMV-seropositive.

The chain recombines TRBV2 with TRBJ2-1, with 13 nucleotides matching TRBD2. Germline V gene data show CDR1 as SNHLY and CDR2 as FYNNEI. With 4 bases clipped from V and 7 bases from J, the junction kept 7 bases outside the gene matches. This CDR3 has 16 amino acids. The CDR3 reads CASSGGGLAGSNEQFF. The CDR3, as DNA: TGTGCCAGCAGTGGGGGGGGACTAGCGGGAAGTAATGAGCAGTTCTTC.

This chain joins TRBV7-3 and TRBJ2-3; D is possibly TRBD2 (5 bases). CDR1 and CDR2 from the germline V gene are SGHTA and FQGTGA. V lost 5 bases to trimming and J lost 4 bases, with 10 bases between them. The CDR3 spans 13 residues. The CDR3 DNA is TGTGCCAGCAGCACCCTGAGGGCAGATACGCAGTATTTT. This gives the protein CASSTLRADTQYF. Looking up the rest from reference TRBV7-3 and TRBJ2-3 gives the full variable domain: GAGVSQTPSNKVTEKGKYVELRCDPISGHTALYWYRQSLGQGPEFLIYFQGTGAADDSGLPNDRFFAVRPEGSVSTLKIQRTERGDSAVYLCASSTLRADTQYFGPGTRLTVL.

This clone was seen just once. The rearrangement links TRBV27 to TRBJ2-7; D might be TRBD2 (6 bases). CDR3 length: 14 amino acids. Trimming stripped 4 bases from V and 4 bases from J, with 14 bases between. The V gene's germline CDR1 is MNHEY and CDR2 SMNVEV (reference sequence). CDR3 sequence reads: CASSSSSRGYEQYV. The DNA for the CDR3 is TGTGCCAGCAGTTCCTCCTCTCGGGGGTACGAGCAGTACGTC.

The V and J genes are TRBV28 and TRBJ1-2; 9 nucleotides align to TRBD1. CDR1 is MDHEN, CDR2 SYDVKM, per germline. Trimming removed 6 bases from V and 8 bases from J; junction bases left unmatched: 10. This CDR3 has 14 residues. The CDR3: CASRSGTGLLGYTF. CDR3 coding DNA: TGTGCCAGCAGGTCCGGGACAGGGCTGTTAGGCTACACCTTC.

The chain recombines TRBV18 with TRBJ1-1, with a possible D match to TRBD1 (6 bases). Trimming removed 4 bases from V and 13 bases from J, with 25 bases in between. CDR1 is KGHSH, CDR2 LQKENI, per germline. The CDR3 sequence is 15 residues long. For the CDR3, the DNA is TGTGCCAGCTCACTACGGGAGGGGGACCCCCTGACGGGTTTCTTT. Residues: CASSLREGDPLTGFF.

The chain has TRBV7-2 and TRBJ1-1; D unclear. Trimming removed 5 bases from V and 6 bases from J, with 16 bases in between. The germline V gene encodes CDR1 SGHTA and CDR2 FQGNSA. The CDR3 has 14 amino acids. The DNA of the CDR3 is TGTGCCAGCAGCGCCTATCTGGCGGGAGCTGAAGCTTTCTTT. Protein: CASSAYLAGAEAFF.

The chain employs TRBV5-1 and TRBJ1-1; no reliable D call. The length of the CDR3 is 13 residues. Germline loops: CDR1 SGHRS, CDR2 YFSETQ. The V and J ends lost 0 bases and 2 bases respectively, with 5 bases between them. The CDR3 region is CASSLAVNTEAFF. The CDR3 DNA reads TGCGCCAGCAGCTTGGCCGTCAACACTGAAGCTTTCTTT.

This clone has at least ten counts. The CDR3 sequence is CASSLGGATEAFF. CDR3 DNA sequence: TGTGCCAGCAGCCTCGGGGGGGCAACTGAAGCTTTCTTT. The chain is built from TRBV7-2 and TRBJ1-1; TRBD1 is a possible D gene (6 bases). CDR1 is SGHTA and CDR2 is FQGNSA in the germline V gene. The germline V and J ends were trimmed by 5 bases and 5 bases, with 12 bases remaining between them. The CDR3 loop spans 13 amino acids.

The CDR3 DNA is TGTGCCAGCAGTGAGAAGTGGACAGCGGCCTATGGCTACACCTTC. Translating it yields CASSEKWTAAYGYTF. V usage is TRBV6-1 and J usage is TRBJ1-2; possibly TRBD1 for D (6 bases). The CDR3 spans 15 residues. Trimming shortened V by 3 bases and J by 4 bases, and 15 bases separated the two germline ends. From germline, CDR1 is MNHNS and CDR2 SASEGT.

CDR3 loop: CASQRDGNEQFF. CDR3 nucleotides: TGTGCCAGTCAGAGGGATGGCAATGAGCAGTTCTTC. This rearrangement joins TRBV2 to TRBJ2-1, with D possibly being TRBD2 (5 bases). Germline CDR1 SNHLY, CDR2 FYNNEI. This CDR3 spans 12 amino acids. Trimming pared 9 bases from V and 6 bases from J, leaving 12 bases between.

The genes are TRBV5-4 and TRBJ2-3; D might be TRBD1 (5 bases). The CDR3 totals 16 residues. Germline V gives CDR1 SGHNT, CDR2 YYREEE (reference sequence). Trimming pared 1 base from V and 2 bases from J, leaving 14 bases between. CDR3 nucleotide sequence: TGTGCCAGCAGCTTGTGGGGCCCCCAGCTCACAGATACGCAGTATTTT. Protein sequence: CASSLWGPQLTDTQYF.

This chain joins TRBV19 and TRBJ1-1; 7 bases line up with TRBD1. With V trimmed by 8 bases and J by 4 bases, 7 bases remained unmatched. The V gene's germline CDR1 is LNHDA and CDR2 SQIVND (reference sequence). The CDR3 has 13 amino acids. CDR3 residues: CASAFTGVTEAFF. The DNA for the CDR3 is TGTGCCAGTGCCTTTACAGGGGTCACTGAAGCTTTCTTT. Filled out from reference TRBV19 and TRBJ1-1, the complete variable domain reads DGGITQSPKYLFRKEGQNVTLSCEQNLNHDAMYWYRQDPGQGLRLIYYSQIVNDFQKGDIAEGYSVSREKKESFPLTVTSAQKNPTAFYLCASAFTGVTEAFFGQGTRLTVV.

This rearrangement joins TRBV7-2 to TRBJ2-5; D is possibly TRBD1 (6 bases). V lost 5 bases, J lost 5 bases, and 18 bases lay in between. Germline V lookup: CDR1 SGHTA, CDR2 FQGNSA. The CDR3 totals 15 residues. As DNA, the CDR3 is TGTGCCAGCAGCCAATCAGGGGTACAAGGGGAGACCCAGTACTTC. Encoded protein: CASSQSGVQGETQYF.

The J gene is TRBJ2-2, the V gene TRBV7-2; 9 bases fit TRBD1. The CDR3 is 14 amino acids. Germline assignment: CDR1 SGHTA and CDR2 FQGNSA. With V trimmed by 5 bases and J by 9 bases, 7 bases remained unmatched. The CDR3 here is CASSPWTGVRELFF. CDR3 nucleotide sequence: TGTGCCAGCAGCCCTTGGACAGGGGTTAGGGAGCTGTTTTTT.

The chain joins TRBV27 to TRBJ1-5; 8 bases are shared with TRBD1. CDR1 is MNHEY and CDR2 is SMNVEV in the germline V gene (reference sequence). V gave up 2 bases and J gave up 5 bases; unmatched junction bases: 5. The CDR3 spans 15 residues. CDR3 nucleotides: TGTGCCAGCAGTTTACAGGGGGCAAGGGATCAGCCCCAGCATTTT. Translation: CASSLQGARDQPQHF.

This chain connects TRBV9 to TRBJ1-2; TRBD1 agrees at 8 bases. Germline CDR1 and CDR2: SGDLS and YYNGEE. With 4 bases clipped from V and 5 bases from J, the junction kept 10 bases outside the gene matches. This CDR3 comprises 15 residues. CDR3 sequence (DNA): TGTGCCAGCAGCCCAACCGGGACAGGTGTTTATGGCTACACCTTC. It translates to CASSPTGTGVYGYTF.

The gene calls are TRBV19 and TRBJ1-5; TRBD1 is a possible D gene (6 bases). Germline CDR1 and CDR2: LNHDA and SQIVND (reference sequence). The V and J ends lost 5 bases and 5 bases respectively, with 13 bases between them. This CDR3 is 14 amino acids long. As DNA, the CDR3 is TGTGCCAGTAGTGATGGACAGCTATATCAGCCCCAGCATTTT. Protein product: CASSDGQLYQPQHF.

This chain links TRBV28 with TRBJ2-5; weak D call: TRBD1 (6 bases). The germline CDR1 and CDR2 sequences are MDHEN and SYDVKM. This CDR3 has 12 amino acids. Trimming took 7 bases from V and 13 from J, leaving 19 bases between them. The CDR3 sequence: CASTDPWGRGYF. The CDR3 coding sequence is TGTGCCAGCACCGACCCATGGGGCAGGGGGTACTTC.